The entry below gives a single T cell receptor (beta chain) sequence along with its context. The entry originates in a study of long-term antiretroviral therapy in people with HIV. Investigators performed immunoSEQ version v3.0 at survey level. The protocol was immunoSEQ multiplex PCR, while the TCRdb copy is restricted to in-frame clones and leaves out a portion. The sample lists approximately 15,000 clones; about 91% were seen once. The CDR3 extends over 13 amino acids. V was shortened by 7 bases and J by 6 bases, with 15 bases between the two germline ends. Germline lookup yields CDR1 SNHLY and CDR2 FYNNEI.

V gene TRBV2 combines with J gene TRBJ1-2; TRBD1 might be the D (5 bases). The receptor comes from a man aged 55 to 70 with HIV. The sample consisted of unsorted PBMCs, taken 0.3 years after starting antiretroviral therapy. CDR3 DNA: TGTGCCAGCAACGTCGTAAGGGGACATGGCTACACCTTC. Translated: CASNVVRGHGYTF.